Each of the 24 T cell receptor beta chains below was sequenced from the same sample in a study of blood T cell repertoires in COVID-19 (dated by TCRdb to 2020 to 2022). Libraries were built with the immunoSEQ multiplex PCR assay. TCRdb stores this immuneACCESS table with in-frame sequences only. Part of the clones is absent; in the studies checked, under half of the shortfall reflects unresolved V genes, and no reason is known for the rest. The sample table lists over 400,000 clones, approximately 85% of them with a count of one. The top ten constitute approximately 3.2% of the sample. Material for sequencing was peripheral blood. These TCRs come from a human donor in a cohort sampled during active COVID-19.

The chain joins TRBV11-3 to TRBJ2-7; tentative D call: TRBD2 (6 bases). This CDR3 has 14 amino acids. V was clipped by 5 bases and J by 6 bases, with 17 bases between them. Germline CDR1 reads SGHNT; CDR2 reads YENEEA. The CDR3, as DNA: TGTGCCAGCAGCCAGACTAGAAATCCCAGCGAGCAGTACTTC. As protein: CASSQTRNPSEQYF.

The chain uses TRBV4-2 and TRBJ2-3; possibly TRBD2 for D (6 bases). The CDR3 covers 17 residues. Germline V gene data show CDR1 as LGHNA and CDR2 as YNFKEQ. Trimming left V 0 bases short and J 3 bases short, with 16 bases between. The CDR3, as DNA: TGTGCCAGCAGCCAAGATCTCGGGAGCAGCGGGACAGATACGCAGTATTTT. Its protein is CASSQDLGSSGTDTQYF.

The chain recombines TRBV7-9 with TRBJ2-2; D possibly corresponds to TRBD2 (5 bases). CDR3 length: 14 amino acids. V was trimmed by 5 bases and J by 1 base, leaving 8 bases between them. Germline values: CDR1 SEHNR, CDR2 FQNEAQ (reference sequence). The CDR3 is CASSLGGNTGELFF. The CDR3 region has the DNA TGTGCCAGCAGCCTCGGAGGGAACACCGGGGAGCTGTTTTTT.

This clone appeared many times. This chain uses TRBV7-9 with TRBJ1-1; 7 positions agree with TRBD1. Germline-derived CDR1 and CDR2 are SEHNR and FQNEAQ (reference sequence). V lost 4 bases to trimming and J lost 5 bases; unmatched junction nucleotides: 4. This CDR3 has 13 residues. CDR3 amino acids: CASSSQGPTEAFF. Written as DNA, the CDR3 is TGTGCCAGCAGCTCACAGGGGCCGACTGAAGCTTTCTTT. Variable domain in full (rest from reference TRBV7-9 and TRBJ1-1): DTGVSQNPRHKITKRGQNVTFRCDPISEHNRLYWYRQTLGQGPEFLTYFQNEAQLEKSRLLSDRFSAERPKGSFSTLEIQRTEQGDSAMYLCASSSQGPTEAFFGQGTRLTVV.

This clone was counted once. The chain recombines TRBV6-5 with TRBJ2-1, with a weak D call TRBD1 (6 bases). With 7 bases removed from V and 8 bases from J, the gap between germline ends came to 15 bases. CDR1 is MNHEY and CDR2 is SVGAGI in the germline V gene. CDR3 length: 13 residues. The CDR3 loop reads CASTPAGADEQFF. The CDR3 DNA follows: TGTGCCAGCACCCCAGCAGGGGCGGATGAGCAGTTCTTC.

This clone was detected only once. The chain employs TRBV7-8 and TRBJ2-1, with TRBD2 matching over 7 bases. Germline lookup yields CDR1 SGHVS and CDR2 FQNEAQ. There are 16 residues in the CDR3. The V segment lost 2 bases and the J segment 4 bases; nucleotides outside the gene matches: 8. The CDR3 reads CASSLLPSGTYNEQFF. The CDR3 nucleotides are TGTGCCAGCAGCTTACTCCCTAGCGGCACATACAATGAGCAGTTCTTC. Variable domain in full (rest from reference TRBV7-8 and TRBJ2-1): GAGVSQSPRYKVAKRGQDVALRCDPISGHVSLFWYQQALGQGPEFLTYFQNEAQLDKSGLPSDRFFAERPEGSVSTLKIQRTQQEDSAVYLCASSLLPSGTYNEQFFGPGTRLTVL.

The J gene is TRBJ1-2, the V gene TRBV2; D gene uncertain. Trimming stripped 7 bases from V and 1 base from J, with 4 bases between. Germline CDR1 and CDR2: SNHLY and FYNNEI. This CDR3 has 11 residues. In nucleotides, the CDR3 is TGTGCCAGCAACGGTAACTATGGCTACACCTTC. Translation: CASNGNYGYTF.

This clone was seen only once. V gene TRBV9 combines with J gene TRBJ2-2, with 9 bases fitting TRBD1. Looked up from germline, CDR1 is SGDLS and CDR2 is YYNGEE. V shed 4 bases, J shed 4 bases, and the junction held 2 bases outside the gene matches. CDR3 length equals 14 residues. CDR3 residues: CASSRDRATGELFF. The CDR3 nucleotides are TGTGCCAGCAGCCGGGACAGGGCCACCGGGGAGCTGTTTTTT.

The chain joins TRBV5-1 to TRBJ1-2; 9 bases are a match to TRBD1. The germline gives CDR1 SGHRS, CDR2 YFSETQ. The CDR3 runs to 14 residues. The V and J ends lost 2 bases and 4 bases, in that order; junction bases with no gene match: 3. CDR3: CASSFGQGTYGYTF. The CDR3 DNA sequence: TGCGCCAGCAGCTTCGGACAGGGGACCTATGGCTACACCTTC.

The chain employs TRBV6-5 and TRBJ1-2; the match to TRBD1 covers 7 bases. V was clipped by 6 bases and J by 4 bases; unmatched bases: 11. Germline CDR1 and CDR2: MNHEY and SVGAGI. CDR3 size: 15 residues. As DNA, the CDR3 is TGTGCCAGCAGGTCTTCCGGGACAGACCTCTATGGCTACACCTTC. This sequence encodes CASRSSGTDLYGYTF.

The V call is TRBV5-1, the J call TRBJ2-1; 8 bases are a match to TRBD2. V lost 4 bases to trimming and J lost 4 bases; unmatched junction nucleotides: 7. This CDR3 comprises 15 residues. Looked up from germline, CDR1 is SGHRS and CDR2 is YFSETQ. CDR3 in DNA: TGCGCCAGCAGCCCTTGGTTAGCGGGATACAATGAGCAGTTCTTC. Translated: CASSPWLAGYNEQFF.

The CDR3 DNA sequence: TGTGCCACCAGCAGAGATCGGTTGGGCCATTCTCACTACGAGCAGTACTTC. It codes for CATSRDRLGHSHYEQYF. This chain joins TRBV15 and TRBJ2-7; D unresolved. The CDR3 contains 17 residues. The V end was cut by 0 bases, the J end by 3 bases, with 18 bases between. Per the germline V gene, CDR1 is LNHNV and CDR2 is YYDKDF (reference sequence).

This clone was recorded a few times. The rearrangement joins TRBV7-2 to TRBJ1-2; TRBD1 matches 8 bases. The CDR3 loop spans 16 amino acids. Germline CDR1 and CDR2: SGHTA and FQGNSA. Unmatched junction bases numbered 9, after V lost 1 base and J lost 5 bases. The CDR3 region is CASSLDWTGTGYGYTF. The CDR3, as DNA: TGTGCCAGCAGCTTAGACTGGACAGGGACTGGATATGGCTACACCTTC.

This chain links TRBV9 with TRBJ1-1, with D unclear. The CDR3 covers 14 residues. Germline CDR1 is SGDLS and CDR2 is YYNGEE. V shed 0 bases and J shed 6 bases, with 12 bases lying between them. CDR3 in amino acids: CASSVGEVRAEAFF. CDR3 nucleotides: TGTGCCAGCAGCGTAGGTGAGGTTAGAGCTGAAGCTTTCTTT.

The CDR3 region has the DNA TGTGCCAGCAGCTTCTTCCGATCGGGCGGGGAGCTGTTTTTT. Encoded protein: CASSFFRSGGELFF. The chain is built from TRBV7-3 and TRBJ2-2; D is unclear. V lost 3 bases and J 7 bases, leaving 12 bases between the germline ends. The CDR3 loop spans 14 amino acids. From germline, CDR1 is SGHTA and CDR2 FQGTGA.

The gene calls are TRBV9 and TRBJ2-6, with D possibly matching TRBD2 (5 bases). The CDR3 runs to 15 residues. Trimming shortened V by 0 bases and J by 4 bases, and 8 bases separated the two germline ends. CDR1 is SGDLS, CDR2 YYNGEE, per germline. CDR3 bases: TGTGCCAGCAGCGTAGTAAGCGGAGGGGCCAACGTCCTGACTTTC. Its protein is CASSVVSGGANVLTF.

The genes are TRBV5-1 and TRBJ1-4; no definite D call. V lost 1 base and J lost 4, with 8 bases in between. Germline CDR1 is SGHRS and CDR2 is YFSETQ. The CDR3 contains 14 residues. DNA for the CDR3: TGCGCCAGCAGCTTGTCACAGCTTAATGAAAAACTGTTTTTT. Its protein product is CASSLSQLNEKLFF.

This clone was recorded a few times. This chain links TRBV5-4 with TRBJ2-2; TRBD1 matches at 7 bases. Germline V lookup: CDR1 SGHNT, CDR2 YYREEE (reference sequence). The CDR3 contains 14 residues. V shed 4 bases and J 6 bases; nucleotides not matched to a gene: 6. CDR3 sequence (DNA): TGTGCCAGCAGCATTGACAGGGCCCCCGGGGAGCTGTTTTTT. It yields the protein CASSIDRAPGELFF. Filled out from reference TRBV5-4 and TRBJ2-2, the complete variable domain reads ETGVTQSPTHLIKTRGQQVTLRCSSQSGHNTVSWYQQALGQGPQFIFQYYREEENGRGNFPPRFSGLQFPNYSSELNVNALELDDSALYLCASSIDRAPGELFFGEGSRLTVL.

J is TRBJ2-1 and V is TRBV19; D uncertain. Trimming shortened V by 5 bases and J by 7 bases, and 18 bases separated the two germline ends. From germline, CDR1 is LNHDA and CDR2 SQIVND (reference sequence). This CDR3 region has 15 residues. CDR3 loop: CASSFSPYPRNEQFF. In DNA, the CDR3 is TGTGCCAGTAGTTTTAGTCCATATCCTAGGAATGAGCAGTTCTTC.

The rearrangement uses TRBV18 and TRBJ1-3, with D possibly TRBD1 on 5 matching bases. The CDR3 runs to 15 residues. The V gene's germline CDR1 is KGHSH and CDR2 LQKENI. Between the trimmed V and J ends, which lost 0 bases and 4 bases, there was a span of 10 bases. DNA for the CDR3: TGTGCCAGCTCACCACCAGGGGCGACGGGAAACACCATATATTTT. Protein product: CASSPPGATGNTIYF.

The V call is TRBV2, the J call TRBJ1-5, with 10 bases identical to TRBD1. CDR1 and CDR2 (germline): SNHLY, FYNNEI. V trimming: 1 base; J trimming: 3 bases; junction bases outside the gene matches: 3. The CDR3 is 16 residues long. CDR3 sequence reads: CASSEVGTGANQPQHF. The DNA of the CDR3 is TGTGCCAGCAGTGAAGTTGGGACAGGGGCCAATCAGCCCCAGCATTTT.

This chain links TRBV29-1 with TRBJ2-3; 10 bases are shared with TRBD2. Germline V lookup: CDR1 SQVTM, CDR2 ANQGSEA. After removal of 4 bases from V and 6 bases from J, the junction contained 7 bases not matched to a gene. The CDR3 is 14 residues long. CDR3 loop: CSVATSGRADTQYF. CDR3 sequence (DNA): TGCAGCGTTGCGACTAGCGGGCGGGCGGATACGCAGTATTTT.

The genes are TRBV29-1 and TRBJ2-3, with a possible D match to TRBD2 (5 bases). Per germline, CDR1 SQVTM and CDR2 ANQGSEA. This CDR3 has 14 residues. V gave up 5 bases and J gave up 4 bases, with 16 bases separating them. CDR3 protein: CSVRGRMRADTQYF. CDR3 DNA sequence: TGCAGCGTTCGCGGGCGAATGAGAGCAGATACGCAGTATTTT.

The chain has TRBV9 and TRBJ1-1; 9 bases are a match to TRBD1. CDR3 size: 17 residues. V was pared by 2 bases and J by 0 bases, with 8 bases of the junction left unmatched. CDR1 is SGDLS and CDR2 is YYNGEE in the germline V gene. The CDR3 is CASSVGQGLSMNTEAFF. For the CDR3, the DNA is TGTGCCAGCAGCGTTGGACAGGGGTTGTCCATGAACACTGAAGCTTTCTTT.